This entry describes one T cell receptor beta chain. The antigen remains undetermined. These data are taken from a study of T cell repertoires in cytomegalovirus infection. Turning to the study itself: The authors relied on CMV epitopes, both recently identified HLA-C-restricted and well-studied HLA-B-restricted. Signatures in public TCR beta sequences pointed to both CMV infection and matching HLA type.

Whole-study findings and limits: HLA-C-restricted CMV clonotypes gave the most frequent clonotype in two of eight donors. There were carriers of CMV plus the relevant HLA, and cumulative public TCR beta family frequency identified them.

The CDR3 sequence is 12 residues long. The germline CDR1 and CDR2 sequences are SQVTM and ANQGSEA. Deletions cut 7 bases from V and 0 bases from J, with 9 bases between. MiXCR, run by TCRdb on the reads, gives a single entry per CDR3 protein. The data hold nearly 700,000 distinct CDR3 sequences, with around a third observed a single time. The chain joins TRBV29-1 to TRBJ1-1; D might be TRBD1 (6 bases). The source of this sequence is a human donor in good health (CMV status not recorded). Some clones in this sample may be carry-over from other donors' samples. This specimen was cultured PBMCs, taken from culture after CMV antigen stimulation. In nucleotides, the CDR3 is TGCAGCGGAGGGGGACTGAACACTGAAGCTTTCTTT. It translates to CSGGGLNTEAFF.